The 18 T cell receptor beta chains reported below all come from one sample, sequenced in a study of shared clonotypes between healthy human individuals. Generated by immunoSEQ multiplex PCR, the TCRdb table keeps only in-frame clones and is missing some. The top ten clones hold roughly 1.5% of a sample with about 980,000 clones, about 80% of them seen once. The specimen was memory CD4+ T cells sorted from blood. Subset indicated: CD45RA-negative fraction. These receptor sequences come from a man aged 18 to 30 in good health.

The chain joins TRBV28 to TRBJ2-1; TRBD2 matches 8 bases. This CDR3 is built from 16 residues. CDR1 MDHEN and CDR2 SYDVKM come from the germline V gene. With 1 base clipped from V and 8 bases from J, the junction kept 10 bases outside the gene matches. In DNA form, the CDR3 reads TGTGCCAGCAGTTTATCCCTACCGGGGGGGAAGGATGAGCAGTTCTTC. This encodes CASSLSLPGGKDEQFF.

This chain uses TRBV28 with TRBJ1-2; 7 bases agree with TRBD1. Germline-derived CDR1 and CDR2 are MDHEN and SYDVKM. J gave up 5 bases and V 4 bases, and 10 bases lay outside the gene matches. The CDR3 consists of 15 residues. CDR3 DNA: TGTGCCAGCAGTTCGACTACAGGGGAAGGGTATGGCTACACCTTC. Translated, it gives CASSSTTGEGYGYTF.

The rearrangement uses TRBV2 and TRBJ2-1, with 9 bases matching TRBD1. The length of the CDR3 is 20 residues. V lost 4 bases and J lost 0; bases outside the gene matches: 16. Germline CDR1 is SNHLY and CDR2 is FYNNEI. CDR3 bases: TGTGCCAGCAGTGGGACAGGGGCGGGGGACGACATAAGCTCCTACAATGAGCAGTTCTTC. Its translation is CASSGTGAGDDISSYNEQFF.

This clone was counted a few times. The chain has TRBV5-1 and TRBJ2-4; D might be TRBD1 (6 bases). The germline V and J ends were trimmed by 4 bases and 7 bases, with 18 bases remaining between them. Germline CDR1 is SGHRS and CDR2 is YFSETQ. CDR3 length: 15 amino acids. The CDR3 coding sequence is TGCGCCAGCAGCGGAACTCAGGGGAGTAGGAACATTCAGTACTTC. Translated, it gives CASSGTQGSRNIQYF.

As for this clone: The same CDR3 can be traced to other DNA sequences in this sample. This rearrangement joins TRBV30 to TRBJ2-7; no firm D call. Trimming left V 0 bases short and J 2 bases short, with 8 bases between. The CDR3 loop spans 13 amino acids. Germline loops: CDR1 GTSNPN, CDR2 SVGIG (reference sequence). CDR3 protein: CAWSVGRTYEQYF. The CDR3 bases are TGTGCCTGGAGTGTTGGCAGAACCTACGAGCAGTACTTC.

The chain carries TRBV19 and TRBJ1-2; 7 positions agree with TRBD1. Trimming took 3 bases from V and 3 from J; bases not matched to a gene: 1. Germline-derived CDR1 and CDR2 are LNHDA and SQIVND (reference sequence). The CDR3 runs to 13 residues. CDR3 DNA sequence: TGTGCCAGTAGTATTCAGGGGGACTATGGCTACACCTTC. Translated, it gives CASSIQGDYGYTF.

V and J are TRBV4-3 and TRBJ2-3, with a possible D match to TRBD1 (6 bases). This CDR3 is 14 amino acids long. Trimming removed 1 base from V and 5 bases from J, with 10 bases in between. Germline-derived CDR1 and CDR2 are LGHNA and YSLEER. CDR3 residues: CASSQGQGIDTQYF. CDR3 nucleotides: TGCGCCAGCAGCCAAGGTCAGGGGATAGATACGCAGTATTTT.

J is TRBJ2-3 and V is TRBV7-2, with D unresolved. V lost 1 base and J lost 7, with 15 bases in between. CDR1 SGHTA and CDR2 FQGNSA come from the germline V gene. CDR3 length: 15 residues. The CDR3 DNA reads TGTGCCAGCAGCTTAGGTGCAGCGTCCACGTATACGCAGTATTTT. Residues: CASSLGAASTYTQYF.

This clone was detected only a few times. The same CDR3 is also encoded by other DNA sequences in this sample. The chain couples TRBV28 to TRBJ2-1, with D perhaps TRBD2 (5 bases). The germline gives CDR1 MDHEN, CDR2 SYDVKM. Trimming took off 5 bases at V and 7 bases at J, with 9 bases between the two ends. The CDR3 consists of 12 residues. This CDR3 is CASSRTSNEQFF. The CDR3 nucleotides read TGTGCCAGCAGTAGGACTTCGAATGAGCAGTTCTTC.

The CDR3 DNA follows: TGTGCCAGCAGTGGGGGACCGACCGCCGATCAGCCCCAGCATTTT. Encoded protein: CASSGGPTADQPQHF. This sequence joins TRBV27 and TRBJ1-5; D may be TRBD1 (5 bases). The V end lost 5 bases, the J end lost 5 bases, and 16 bases lay between the germline ends. The germline V gene has CDR1 MNHEY and CDR2 SMNVEV (reference sequence). The CDR3 contains 15 residues.

The chain couples TRBV28 to TRBJ1-4; unclear D gene. The V and J ends lost 6 bases and 11 bases respectively, with 10 bases between them. This CDR3 has 11 amino acids. CDR1 MDHEN and CDR2 SYDVKM come from the germline V gene. CDR3 loop: CASRQLGKLFF. The CDR3 coding sequence is TGTGCCAGCAGACAACTGGGGAAACTGTTTTTT.

The gene calls are TRBV7-2 and TRBJ2-7, with no clear D. Germline V gives CDR1 SGHTA, CDR2 FQGNSA. V lost 5 bases, J lost 2 bases, and 19 bases lay in between. This CDR3 is built from 16 residues. In DNA form, the CDR3 reads TGTGCCAGCAGCCACTATTTTGTAGGCTTCACCTACGAGCAGTACTTC. Translation: CASSHYFVGFTYEQYF.

The chain is built from TRBV4-2 and TRBJ2-3; unclear D gene. Looked up from germline, CDR1 is LGHNA and CDR2 is YNFKEQ. The length of the CDR3 is 14 residues. Between the trimmed V and J ends, which lost 0 bases and 0 bases, there was a span of 4 bases. This CDR3 is CASSQELSTDTQYF. Here the CDR3 DNA reads TGTGCCAGCAGCCAAGAGCTCAGCACAGATACGCAGTATTTT.

The chain carries TRBV11-2 and TRBJ2-1; 9 bases agree with TRBD2. Looked up from germline, CDR1 is SGHAT and CDR2 is FQNNGV. J lost 5 bases, V lost 5 bases, and 7 bases had no gene match. This CDR3 spans 15 amino acids. The CDR3 loop reads CASSDRLAAHNEQFF. The CDR3 DNA reads TGTGCCAGCAGCGACCGACTAGCGGCACACAATGAGCAGTTCTTC.

The rearrangement uses TRBV7-9 and TRBJ2-7; 7 positions agree with TRBD1. Germline V gives CDR1 SEHNR, CDR2 FQNEAQ (reference sequence). This CDR3 has 12 residues. Unmatched junction bases numbered 1, after V lost 5 bases and J lost 3 bases. CDR3 DNA sequence: TGTGCCAGCAGCCGGACAGGCTACGAGCAGTACTTC. Its translation is CASSRTGYEQYF.

This clone occurred many times. The V and J genes are TRBV6-5 and TRBJ1-1, with 9 bases fitting TRBD1. The CDR3 covers 14 residues. With V trimmed by 6 bases and J by 4 bases, 6 bases remained unmatched. The germline CDR1 and CDR2 sequences are MNHEY and SVGAGI. The CDR3 reads CASRGQGRTTEAFF. CDR3 sequence (DNA): TGTGCCAGCAGGGGACAGGGTAGAACCACTGAAGCTTTCTTT.

V and J are TRBV5-6 and TRBJ2-7, with 8 bases lining up with TRBD2. V dropped 0 bases and J dropped 5; count of bases not matched to a gene: 10. The CDR3 has 16 residues. The germline V gene encodes CDR1 SGHDT and CDR2 YYEEEE. This CDR3 is CASSLVRAGVSDEQYF. CDR3 nucleotides: TGTGCCAGCAGCTTGGTGCGAGCGGGAGTATCGGACGAGCAGTACTTC.

V gene TRBV11-2 combines with J gene TRBJ1-1; D remains ambiguous. Germline V gene data show CDR1 as SGHAT and CDR2 as FQNNGV. The CDR3 is 14 residues long. V lost 5 bases, J lost 2 bases, and 12 bases lay in between. CDR3 loop: CASSLSRANTEAFF. CDR3 coding DNA: TGTGCCAGCAGCCTATCAAGAGCTAACACTGAAGCTTTCTTT. Looking up the rest from reference TRBV11-2 and TRBJ1-1 gives the full variable domain: EAGVAQSPRYKIIEKRQSVAFWCNPISGHATLYWYQQILGQGPKLLIQFQNNGVVDDSQLPKDRFSAERLKGVDSTLKIQPAKLEDSAVYLCASSLSRANTEAFFGQGTRLTVV.